One and the same sample provided the 14 T cell receptor beta chains below, sequenced in a study of beta chain features in type 1 diabetes listed by TCRdb under 2018. Receptor amplification or capture employed the immunoSEQ multiplex PCR assay. All of the isolated RNA was reverse transcribed with the High Capacity cDNA Reverse Transcription Kit, so expressed TCRB transcripts were sequenced. Imported from immuneACCESS, the table was reduced by TCRdb to in-frame sequences with V and J called. These copies leave out some clones; in studies compared against another copy, an unresolved V gene accounts for under half, and the cause of the remainder is not known. The table for this sample lists 150,000 to 200,000 clones; less than 15% of them were counted only once. 0.62% of the sample rests with the top ten. The sample was central memory CD4+ T cells from blood. These receptors were obtained from a woman younger than 35 in good health.

This clone has just a few counts. The rearrangement links TRBV28 to TRBJ2-3; 9 bases align to TRBD1. Germline V CDR1 and CDR2: MDHEN, SYDVKM. With V trimmed by 6 bases and J by 6 bases, 1 base remained unmatched. This CDR3 spans 12 amino acids. The CDR3 coding sequence is TGTGCCAGCAGGACAGGGGGGGATACGCAGTATTTT. Protein: CASRTGGDTQYF. The variable domain in full, completed from reference TRBV28 and TRBJ2-3, reads DVKVTQSSRYLVKRTGEKVFLECVQDMDHENMFWYRQDPGLGLRLIYFSYDVKMKEKGDIPEGYSVSREKKERFSLILESASTNQTSMYLCASRTGGDTQYFGPGTRLTVL.

This clone was counted only a few times. The CDR3 nucleotides are TGCAGCGTAAGGGGACAGGTGCCCTACGAGCAGTACTTC. It encodes CSVRGQVPYEQYF. The V gene is TRBV29-1, the J gene TRBJ2-7; 8 nucleotides line up with TRBD1. Germline trimming cut 6 bases from V and 2 bases from J; bases unmatched to any gene: 6. Germline V gene sequence: CDR1 SQVTM, CDR2 ANQGSEA. The CDR3 is 13 residues long.

The J gene is TRBJ1-2, the V gene TRBV5-6; D gene ambiguous. The CDR3 sequence is 16 residues long. The germline V gene encodes CDR1 SGHDT and CDR2 YYEEEE. V lost 1 base, J lost 4 bases, and 17 bases lay in between. This chain's CDR3 is CASSLSAIARGYGYTF. Written as DNA, the CDR3 is TGTGCCAGCAGCTTGAGCGCGATTGCCCGGGGCTATGGCTACACCTTC.

The rearrangement joins TRBV7-3 to TRBJ2-3; D perhaps matches TRBD1 (5 bases). CDR3 size: 14 residues. Germline V gene lookup returns CDR1 SGHTA and CDR2 FQGTGA. Deletions cut 5 bases from V and 2 bases from J, with 11 bases between. The CDR3 DNA follows: TGTGCCAGCAGCCCTGGACATTCCACAGATACGCAGTATTTT. The encoded protein is CASSPGHSTDTQYF.

There are a few counts of this clone. The chain carries TRBV25-1 and TRBJ2-7; 7 positions agree with TRBD1. The CDR3 has 14 residues. J gave up 5 bases and V 5 bases, and 9 bases lay outside the gene matches. From germline, CDR1 is MGHDK and CDR2 SYGVNS. CDR3 protein: CASSPYRGYDEQYF. The DNA for the CDR3 is TGTGCCAGCAGTCCCTACAGGGGATACGACGAGCAGTACTTC.

This clone was counted a few times. The CDR3 coding sequence is TGTGCCAGTACCGTGACAGGATTCTCTGGGGCCAACGTCCTGACTTTC. Protein sequence: CASTVTGFSGANVLTF. This chain connects TRBV19 to TRBJ2-6, with a tentative D call TRBD1 (6 bases). The CDR3 consists of 16 residues. V was pared by 7 bases and J by 0 bases, with 13 bases between. The germline V gene has CDR1 LNHDA and CDR2 SQIVND (reference sequence).

This clone has at least ten counts. The chain carries TRBV27 and TRBJ2-3, with 12 bases that match TRBD2. Germline assignment: CDR1 MNHEY and CDR2 SMNVEV (reference sequence). This CDR3 region has 16 residues. Trimming removed 7 bases from V and 10 bases from J; junction bases left unmatched: 15. CDR3 DNA: TGTGCCAGCATGTCCGGACAGATCCTAGCGGGAGGGCCGCAGTATTTT. This codes for CASMSGQILAGGPQYF.

The sample holds a few counts of this clone. The J gene is TRBJ2-1, the V gene TRBV6-5; 8 bases fit TRBD2. With 10 bases clipped from V and 3 bases from J, the junction kept 5 bases outside the gene matches. This CDR3 comprises 13 residues. CDR1 is MNHEY, CDR2 SVGAGI, per germline. The CDR3 loop is CATRTSFYNEQFF. The CDR3 bases are TGTGCCACACGGACTAGCTTCTACAATGAGCAGTTCTTC.

The V and J genes are TRBV18 and TRBJ2-7, with 7 bases aligning to TRBD1. The CDR3 runs 14 residues. Germline trimming cut 2 bases from V and 0 bases from J; bases unmatched to any gene: 1. The germline V gene has CDR1 KGHSH and CDR2 LQKENI. The CDR3 loop reads CASSPGQDSYEQYF. The CDR3 bases are TGTGCCAGCTCACCAGGACAGGACTCCTACGAGCAGTACTTC. Together with reference TRBV18 and TRBJ2-7, the CDR3 gives the full variable domain: NAGVMQNPRHLVRRRGQEARLRCSPMKGHSHVYWYRQLPEEGLKFMVYLQKENIIDESGMPKERFSAEFPKEGPSILRIQQVVRGDSAAYFCASSPGQDSYEQYFGPGTRLTVT.

This clone showed up many times. CDR3 sequence reads: CAWRIGTGGRKTQYF. CDR3 coding DNA: TGTGCCTGGAGGATCGGGACAGGGGGCAGAAAGACCCAGTACTTC. The chain uses TRBV30 and TRBJ2-5; 12 bases are shared with TRBD1. The CDR3 spans 15 residues. Per germline, CDR1 GTSNPN and CDR2 SVGIG (reference sequence). J was trimmed by 6 bases and V by 3 bases; bases with no gene match: 8. Full variable domain (rest looked up from reference TRBV30 and TRBJ2-5): SQTIHQWPATLVQPVGSPLSLECTVEGTSNPNLYWYRQAAGRGLQLLFYSVGIGQISSEVPQNLSASRPQDRQFILSSKKLLLSDSGFYLCAWRIGTGGRKTQYFGPGTRLLVL.

This clone was observed at least ten times. The V call is TRBV4-3, the J call TRBJ2-3; D is unresolved. The V gene lost 1 base and the J gene lost 2 bases, with 4 bases spanning the gap. CDR1 and CDR2 (germline): LGHNA, YSLEER. The CDR3 sequence is 13 residues long. This chain's CDR3 is CASSQANTDTQYF. The CDR3 DNA sequence: TGCGCCAGCAGCCAAGCCAACACAGATACGCAGTATTTT.

The rearrangement uses TRBV20-1 and TRBJ2-5; tentatively, D is TRBD1 (6 bases). This CDR3 contains 11 residues. Per germline, CDR1 DFQATT and CDR2 SNEGSKA (reference sequence). Trimming cost V 8 bases and J 2 bases, with 9 bases left between them. CDR3 DNA sequence: TGCAGTTTCCAGGGGCAAGAGACCCAGTACTTC. Translation gives CSFQGQETQYF.

This clone turned up a few times. The chain uses TRBV7-2 and TRBJ1-5; weak D call: TRBD1 (5 bases). V was pared by 2 bases and J by 7 bases, with 15 bases between. CDR3 size: 15 residues. Germline lookup yields CDR1 SGHTA and CDR2 FQGNSA. The CDR3 region is CASSLFSGGSQPQHF. In nucleotides, the CDR3 is TGTGCCAGCAGCTTATTCTCGGGGGGGAGCCAGCCCCAGCATTTT.

This clone was counted between two and nine times. The chain employs TRBV19 and TRBJ1-1; weak D call: TRBD1 (5 bases). Germline assignment: CDR1 LNHDA and CDR2 SQIVND (reference sequence). V was shortened by 3 bases and J by 5 bases, with 10 bases between the two germline ends. The CDR3 has 13 amino acids. Written as DNA, the CDR3 is TGTGCCAGTAGTATCGGCAGGGTGACTGAAGCTTTCTTT. Translating gives CASSIGRVTEAFF.